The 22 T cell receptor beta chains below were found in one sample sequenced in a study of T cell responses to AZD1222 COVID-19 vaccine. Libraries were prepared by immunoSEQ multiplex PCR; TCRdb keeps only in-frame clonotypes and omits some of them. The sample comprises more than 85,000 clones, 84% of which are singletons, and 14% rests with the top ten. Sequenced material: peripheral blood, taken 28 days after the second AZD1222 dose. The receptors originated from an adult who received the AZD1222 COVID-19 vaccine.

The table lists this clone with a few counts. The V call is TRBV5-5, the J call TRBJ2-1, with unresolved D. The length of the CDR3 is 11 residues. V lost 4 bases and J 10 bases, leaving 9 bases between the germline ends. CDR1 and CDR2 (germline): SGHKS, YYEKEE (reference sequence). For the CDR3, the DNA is TGTGCCAGCAGCCTCTTGGGGGAGCAGTTCTTC. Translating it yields CASSLLGEQFF.

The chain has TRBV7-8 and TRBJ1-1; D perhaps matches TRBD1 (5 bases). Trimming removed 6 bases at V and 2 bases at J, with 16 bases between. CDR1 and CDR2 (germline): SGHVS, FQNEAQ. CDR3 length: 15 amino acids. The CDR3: CASSLTGAVNTEAFF. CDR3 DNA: TGTGCCAGCAGTCTCACCGGGGCCGTTAACACTGAAGCTTTCTTT.

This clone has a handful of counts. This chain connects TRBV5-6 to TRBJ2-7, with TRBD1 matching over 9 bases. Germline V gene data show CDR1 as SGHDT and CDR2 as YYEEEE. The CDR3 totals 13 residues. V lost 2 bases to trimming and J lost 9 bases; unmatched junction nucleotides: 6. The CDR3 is CASSFRQGDGQYF. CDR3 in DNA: TGTGCCAGCAGCTTTAGACAGGGGGACGGGCAGTACTTC. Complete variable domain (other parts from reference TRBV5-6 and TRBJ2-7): DAGVTQSPTHLIKTRGQQVTLRCSPKSGHDTVSWYQQALGQGPQFIFQYYEEEERQRGNFPDRFSGHQFPNYSSELNVNALLLGDSALYLCASSFRQGDGQYFGPGTRLTVT.

The CDR3 protein is CASSPGTASGQPQHF. In DNA form, the CDR3 reads TGTGCCAGCAGCCCGGGAACGGCCTCTGGGCAGCCCCAGCATTTT. The chain links TRBV5-6 to TRBJ1-5; D unclear. The V and J ends lost 4 bases and 7 bases respectively, with 18 bases between them. The length of the CDR3 is 15 residues. Looked up from germline, CDR1 is SGHDT and CDR2 is YYEEEE.

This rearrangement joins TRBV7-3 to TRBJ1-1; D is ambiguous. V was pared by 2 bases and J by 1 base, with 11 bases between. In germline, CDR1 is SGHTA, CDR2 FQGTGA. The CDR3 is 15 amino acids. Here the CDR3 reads CASSLLGSGNTEAFF. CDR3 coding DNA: TGTGCCAGCAGCTTACTGGGATCAGGGAACACTGAAGCTTTCTTT. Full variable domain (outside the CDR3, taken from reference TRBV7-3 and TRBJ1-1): GAGVSQTPSNKVTEKGKYVELRCDPISGHTALYWYRQSLGQGPEFLIYFQGTGAADDSGLPNDRFFAVRPEGSVSTLKIQRTERGDSAVYLCASSLLGSGNTEAFFGQGTRLTVV.

CDR3 nucleotide sequence: TGTGCTATAAAGGCGGTCCAAGCTGGCTACACCTTC. Amino acids: CAIKAVQAGYTF. The rearrangement links TRBV19 to TRBJ1-2, with D uncertain. Per germline, CDR1 LNHDA and CDR2 SQIVND (reference sequence). The CDR3 runs to 12 residues.

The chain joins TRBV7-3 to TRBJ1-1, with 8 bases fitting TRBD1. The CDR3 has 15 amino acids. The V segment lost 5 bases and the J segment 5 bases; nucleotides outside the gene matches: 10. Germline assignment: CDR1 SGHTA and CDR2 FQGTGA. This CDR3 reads CASSPDRGQGTEAFF. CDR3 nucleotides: TGTGCCAGCAGCCCCGATCGTGGACAGGGAACTGAAGCTTTCTTT.

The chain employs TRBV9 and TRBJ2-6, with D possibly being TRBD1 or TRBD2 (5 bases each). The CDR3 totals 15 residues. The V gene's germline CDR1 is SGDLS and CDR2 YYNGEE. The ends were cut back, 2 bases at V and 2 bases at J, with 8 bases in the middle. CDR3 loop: CASSVQGAGANVLTF. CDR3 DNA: TGTGCCAGCAGCGTCCAGGGAGCTGGGGCCAACGTCCTGACTTTC.

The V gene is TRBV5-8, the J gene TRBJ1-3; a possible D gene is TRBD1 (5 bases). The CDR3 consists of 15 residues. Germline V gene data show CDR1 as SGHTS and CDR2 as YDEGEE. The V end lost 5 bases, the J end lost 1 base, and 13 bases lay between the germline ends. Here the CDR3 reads CASRISGGSGNTIYF. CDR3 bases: TGTGCCAGCAGAATATCGGGGGGGTCTGGAAACACCATATATTTT.

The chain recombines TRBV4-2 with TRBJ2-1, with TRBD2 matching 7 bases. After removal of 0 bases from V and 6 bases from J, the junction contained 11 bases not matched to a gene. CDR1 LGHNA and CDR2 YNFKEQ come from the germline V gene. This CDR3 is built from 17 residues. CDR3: CASSQDGGGTLSNEQFF. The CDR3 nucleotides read TGTGCCAGCAGCCAAGATGGGGGGGGAACCCTGAGCAATGAGCAGTTCTTC.

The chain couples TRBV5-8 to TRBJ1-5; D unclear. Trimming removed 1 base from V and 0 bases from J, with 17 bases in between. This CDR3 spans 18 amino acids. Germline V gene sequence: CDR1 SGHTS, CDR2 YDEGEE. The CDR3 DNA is TGTGCCAGCAGCTTGTGGTTCAGCTGGAGAGTTAGCAATCAGCCCCAGCATTTT. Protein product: CASSLWFSWRVSNQPQHF.

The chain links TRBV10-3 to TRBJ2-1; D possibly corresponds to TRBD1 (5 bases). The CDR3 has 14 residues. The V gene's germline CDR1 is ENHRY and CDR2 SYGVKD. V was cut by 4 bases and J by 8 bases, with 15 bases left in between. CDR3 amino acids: CAISGHSQGDEQFF. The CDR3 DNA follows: TGTGCCATCAGTGGGCATAGTCAGGGCGATGAGCAGTTCTTC.

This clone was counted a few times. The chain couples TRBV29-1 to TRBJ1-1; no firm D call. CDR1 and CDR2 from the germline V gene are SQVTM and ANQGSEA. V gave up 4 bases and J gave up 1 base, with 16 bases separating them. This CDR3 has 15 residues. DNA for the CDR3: TGCAGCGTTGGAGGGTTTTATAGCGAGAACACTGAAGCTTTCTTT. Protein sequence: CSVGGFYSENTEAFF.

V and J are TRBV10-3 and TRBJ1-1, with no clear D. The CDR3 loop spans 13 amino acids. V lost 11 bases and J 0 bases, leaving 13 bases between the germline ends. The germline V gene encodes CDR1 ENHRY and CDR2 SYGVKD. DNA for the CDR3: TGTGCCTCAACCCCCAGGATGAACACTGAAGCTTTCTTT. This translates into CASTPRMNTEAFF.

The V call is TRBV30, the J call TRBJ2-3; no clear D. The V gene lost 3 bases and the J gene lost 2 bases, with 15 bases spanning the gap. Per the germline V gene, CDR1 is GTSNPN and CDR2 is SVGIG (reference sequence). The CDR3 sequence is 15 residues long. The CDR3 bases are TGTGCCTGGAGGACCGAGGCAGCCCTCACAGATACGCAGTATTTT. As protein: CAWRTEAALTDTQYF.

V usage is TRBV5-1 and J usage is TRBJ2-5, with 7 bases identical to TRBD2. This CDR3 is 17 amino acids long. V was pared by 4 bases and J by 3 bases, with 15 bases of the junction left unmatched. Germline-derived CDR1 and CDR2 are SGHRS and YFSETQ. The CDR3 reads CASSPWGGKEGEETQYF. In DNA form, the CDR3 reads TGCGCCAGCAGCCCATGGGGAGGGAAAGAGGGAGAAGAGACCCAGTACTTC.

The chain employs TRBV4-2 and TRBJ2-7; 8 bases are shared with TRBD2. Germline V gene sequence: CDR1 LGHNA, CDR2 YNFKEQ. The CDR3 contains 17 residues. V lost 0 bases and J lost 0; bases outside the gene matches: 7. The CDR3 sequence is CASSQDLTRGASYEQYF. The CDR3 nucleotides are TGTGCCAGCAGCCAAGATCTCACGCGGGGGGCCTCCTACGAGCAGTACTTC.

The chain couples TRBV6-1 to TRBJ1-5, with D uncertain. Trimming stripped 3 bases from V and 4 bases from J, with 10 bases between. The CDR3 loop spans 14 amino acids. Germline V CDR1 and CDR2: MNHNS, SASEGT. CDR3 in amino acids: CASSDVLSNQPQHF. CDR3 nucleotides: TGTGCCAGCAGTGATGTGCTCTCAAATCAGCCCCAGCATTTT.

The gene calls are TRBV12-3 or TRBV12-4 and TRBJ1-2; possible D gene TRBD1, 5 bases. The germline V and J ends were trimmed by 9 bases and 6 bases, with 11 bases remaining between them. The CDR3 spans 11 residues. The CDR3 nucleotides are TGTGCCAGTAGCAGGGCGGATGGCTACACCTTC. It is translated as CASSRADGYTF.

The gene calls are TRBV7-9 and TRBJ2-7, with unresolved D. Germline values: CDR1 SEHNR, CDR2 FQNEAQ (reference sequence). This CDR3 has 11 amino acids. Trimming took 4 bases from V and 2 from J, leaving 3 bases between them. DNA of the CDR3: TGTGCCAGCAGCTCCGCCTACGAGCAGTACTTC. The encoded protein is CASSSAYEQYF.

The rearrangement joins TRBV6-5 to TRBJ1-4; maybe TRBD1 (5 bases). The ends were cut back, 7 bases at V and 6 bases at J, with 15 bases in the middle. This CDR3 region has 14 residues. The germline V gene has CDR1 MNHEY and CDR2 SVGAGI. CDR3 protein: CASKDDRWDEKLFF. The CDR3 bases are TGTGCCAGCAAAGACGACAGATGGGATGAAAAACTGTTTTTT.

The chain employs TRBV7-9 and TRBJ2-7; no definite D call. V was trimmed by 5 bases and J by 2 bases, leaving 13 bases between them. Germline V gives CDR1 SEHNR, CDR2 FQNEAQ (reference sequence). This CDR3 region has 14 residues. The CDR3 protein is CASSPDLVTYEQYF. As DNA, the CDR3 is TGTGCCAGCAGCCCCGACCTAGTAACCTACGAGCAGTACTTC.